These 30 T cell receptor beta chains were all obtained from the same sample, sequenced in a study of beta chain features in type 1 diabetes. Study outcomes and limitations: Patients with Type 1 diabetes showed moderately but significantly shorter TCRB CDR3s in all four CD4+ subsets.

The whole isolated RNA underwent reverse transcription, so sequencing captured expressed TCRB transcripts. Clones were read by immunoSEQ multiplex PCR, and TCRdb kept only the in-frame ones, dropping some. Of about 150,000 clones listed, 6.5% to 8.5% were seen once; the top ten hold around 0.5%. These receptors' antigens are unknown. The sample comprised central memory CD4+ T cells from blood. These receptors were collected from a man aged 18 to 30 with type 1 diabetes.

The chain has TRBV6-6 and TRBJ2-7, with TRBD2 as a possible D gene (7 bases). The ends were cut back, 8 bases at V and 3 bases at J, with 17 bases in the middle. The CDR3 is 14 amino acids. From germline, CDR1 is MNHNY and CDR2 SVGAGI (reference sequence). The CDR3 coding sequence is TGTGCCAGCGTGGGGGCTAGCGGTAACTACGAGCAGTACTTC. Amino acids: CASVGASGNYEQYF.

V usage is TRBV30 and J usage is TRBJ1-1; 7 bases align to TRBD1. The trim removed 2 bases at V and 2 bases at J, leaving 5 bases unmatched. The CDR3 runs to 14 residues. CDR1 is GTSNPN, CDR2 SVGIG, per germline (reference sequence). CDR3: CAWSKRDRNTEAFF. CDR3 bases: TGTGCCTGGAGTAAACGGGACAGAAACACTGAAGCTTTCTTT.

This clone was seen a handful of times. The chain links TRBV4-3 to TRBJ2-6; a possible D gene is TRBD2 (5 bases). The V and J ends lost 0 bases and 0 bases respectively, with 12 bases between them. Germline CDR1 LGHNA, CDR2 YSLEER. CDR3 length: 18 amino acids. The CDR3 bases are TGCGCCAGCAGCCAAGATGTCCTTCGGGGCTCTGGGGCCAACGTCCTGACTTTC. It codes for CASSQDVLRGSGANVLTF.

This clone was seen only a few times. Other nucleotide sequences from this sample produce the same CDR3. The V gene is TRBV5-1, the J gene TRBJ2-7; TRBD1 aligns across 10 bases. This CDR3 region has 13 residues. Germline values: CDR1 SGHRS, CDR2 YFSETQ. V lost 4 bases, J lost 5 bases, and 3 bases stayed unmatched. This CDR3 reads CASSRDRGHEQYF. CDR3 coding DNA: TGCGCCAGCAGCCGCGACAGGGGGCACGAGCAGTACTTC.

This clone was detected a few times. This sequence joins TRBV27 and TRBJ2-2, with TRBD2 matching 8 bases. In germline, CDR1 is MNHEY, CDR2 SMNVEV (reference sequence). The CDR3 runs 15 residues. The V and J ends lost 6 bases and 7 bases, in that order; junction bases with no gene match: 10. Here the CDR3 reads CASRTGGGLGGELFF. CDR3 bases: TGTGCCAGCAGAACCGGCGGGGGGCTGGGCGGGGAGCTGTTTTTT.

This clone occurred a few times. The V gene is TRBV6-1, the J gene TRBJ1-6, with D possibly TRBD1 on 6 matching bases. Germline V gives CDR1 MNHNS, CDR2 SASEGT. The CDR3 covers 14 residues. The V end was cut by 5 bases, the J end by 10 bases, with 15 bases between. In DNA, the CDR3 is TGTGCCAGCAGTCCCGACAGGTTTACCTCACCCCTCCACTTT. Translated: CASSPDRFTSPLHF.

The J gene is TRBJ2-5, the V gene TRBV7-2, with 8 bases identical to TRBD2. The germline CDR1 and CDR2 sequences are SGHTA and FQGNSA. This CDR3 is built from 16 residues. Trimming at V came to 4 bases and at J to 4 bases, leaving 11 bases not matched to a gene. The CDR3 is CASSSVASGGPETQYF. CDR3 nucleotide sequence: TGTGCCAGCAGCTCCGTTGCCTCGGGGGGGCCAGAGACCCAGTACTTC.

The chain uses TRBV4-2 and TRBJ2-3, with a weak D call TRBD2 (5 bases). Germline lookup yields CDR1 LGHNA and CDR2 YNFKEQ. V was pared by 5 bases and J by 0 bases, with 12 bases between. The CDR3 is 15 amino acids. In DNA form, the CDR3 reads TGTGCCAGCAGCGCGGATCAGCGGAGCACAGATACGCAGTATTTT. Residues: CASSADQRSTDTQYF.

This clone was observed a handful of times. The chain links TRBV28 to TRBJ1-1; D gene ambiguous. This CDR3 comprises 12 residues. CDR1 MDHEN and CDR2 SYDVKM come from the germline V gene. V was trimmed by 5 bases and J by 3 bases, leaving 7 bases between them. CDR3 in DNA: TGTGCCAGCAGTGCCCGGGACACTGAAGCTTTCTTT. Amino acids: CASSARDTEAFF.

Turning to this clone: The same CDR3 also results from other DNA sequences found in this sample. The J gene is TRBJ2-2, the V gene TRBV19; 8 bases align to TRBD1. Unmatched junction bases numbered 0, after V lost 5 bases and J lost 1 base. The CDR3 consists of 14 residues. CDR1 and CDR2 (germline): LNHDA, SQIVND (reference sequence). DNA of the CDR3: TGTGCCAGTAGTGACAGGGGGAACACCGGGGAGCTGTTTTTT. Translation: CASSDRGNTGELFF.

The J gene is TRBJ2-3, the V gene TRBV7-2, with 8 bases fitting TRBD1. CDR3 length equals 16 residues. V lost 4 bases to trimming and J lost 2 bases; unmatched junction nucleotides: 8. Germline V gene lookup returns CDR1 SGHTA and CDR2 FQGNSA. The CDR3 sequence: CASSSRTGKYTDTQYF. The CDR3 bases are TGTGCCAGCAGCTCTCGGACAGGGAAATACACAGATACGCAGTATTTT.

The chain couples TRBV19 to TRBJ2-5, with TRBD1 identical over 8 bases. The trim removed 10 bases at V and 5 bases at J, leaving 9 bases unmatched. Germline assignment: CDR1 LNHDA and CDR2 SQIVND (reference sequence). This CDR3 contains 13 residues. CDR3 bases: TGTGCCACCGGGACAGGACCTAGGGAGACCCAGTACTTC. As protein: CATGTGPRETQYF.

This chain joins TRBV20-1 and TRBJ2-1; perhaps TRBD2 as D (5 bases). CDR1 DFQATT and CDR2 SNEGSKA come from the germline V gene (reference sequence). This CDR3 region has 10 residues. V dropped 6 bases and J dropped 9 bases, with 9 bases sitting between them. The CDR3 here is CSAGITEQFF. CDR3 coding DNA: TGCAGTGCCGGGATAACTGAGCAGTTCTTC.

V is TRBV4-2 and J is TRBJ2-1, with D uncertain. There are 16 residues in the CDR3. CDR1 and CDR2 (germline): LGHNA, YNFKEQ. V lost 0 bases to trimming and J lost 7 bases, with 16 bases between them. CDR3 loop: CASSQDAAGARNEQFF. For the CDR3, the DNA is TGTGCCAGCAGCCAAGATGCGGCTGGCGCGAGGAATGAGCAGTTCTTC.

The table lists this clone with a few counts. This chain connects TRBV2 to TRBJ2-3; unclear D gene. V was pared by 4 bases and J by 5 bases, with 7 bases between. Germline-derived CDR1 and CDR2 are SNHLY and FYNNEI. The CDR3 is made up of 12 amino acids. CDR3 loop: CASSGYLDTQYF. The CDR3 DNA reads TGTGCCAGCAGTGGCTACCTAGATACGCAGTATTTT.

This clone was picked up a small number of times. The CDR3 protein is CAGLKQGAPRAFF. CDR3 bases: TGTGCCGGATTAAAACAGGGGGCGCCTAGGGCTTTCTTT. V is TRBV28 and J is TRBJ1-1; 9 positions match TRBD1. Germline V gene sequence: CDR1 MDHEN, CDR2 SYDVKM. J was trimmed by 11 bases and V by 11 bases; bases with no gene match: 15. This CDR3 has 13 amino acids.

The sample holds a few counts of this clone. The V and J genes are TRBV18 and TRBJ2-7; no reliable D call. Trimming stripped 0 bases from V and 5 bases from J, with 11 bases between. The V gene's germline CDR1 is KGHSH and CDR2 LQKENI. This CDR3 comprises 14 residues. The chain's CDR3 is CASSPPGILDEQYF. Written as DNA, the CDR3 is TGTGCCAGCTCACCACCGGGCATTCTTGACGAGCAGTACTTC.

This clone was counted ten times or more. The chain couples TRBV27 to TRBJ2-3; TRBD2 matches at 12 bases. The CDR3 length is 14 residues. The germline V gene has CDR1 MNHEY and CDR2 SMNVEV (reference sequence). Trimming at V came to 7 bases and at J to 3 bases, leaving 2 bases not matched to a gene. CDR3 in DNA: TGTGCCAGCAAGCTAGCGGGAGGGACAGATACGCAGTATTTT. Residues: CASKLAGGTDTQYF.

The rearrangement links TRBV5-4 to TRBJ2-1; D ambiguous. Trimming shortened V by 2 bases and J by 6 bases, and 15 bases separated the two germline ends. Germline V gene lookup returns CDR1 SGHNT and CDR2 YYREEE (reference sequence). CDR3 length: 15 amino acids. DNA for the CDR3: TGTGCCAGCAGCTTATTTCAAACCATCGGCAATGAGCAGTTCTTC. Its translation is CASSLFQTIGNEQFF. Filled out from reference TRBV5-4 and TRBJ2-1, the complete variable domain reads ETGVTQSPTHLIKTRGQQVTLRCSSQSGHNTVSWYQQALGQGPQFIFQYYREEENGRGNFPPRFSGLQFPNYSSELNVNALELDDSALYLCASSLFQTIGNEQFFGPGTRLTVL.

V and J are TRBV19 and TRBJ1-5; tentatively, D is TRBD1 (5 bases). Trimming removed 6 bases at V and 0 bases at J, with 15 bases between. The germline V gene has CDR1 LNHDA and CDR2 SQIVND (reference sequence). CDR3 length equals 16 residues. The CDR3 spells CASSLLGGDSNQPQHF. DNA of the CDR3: TGTGCCAGTAGCCTACTCGGGGGGGATAGCAATCAGCCCCAGCATTTT.

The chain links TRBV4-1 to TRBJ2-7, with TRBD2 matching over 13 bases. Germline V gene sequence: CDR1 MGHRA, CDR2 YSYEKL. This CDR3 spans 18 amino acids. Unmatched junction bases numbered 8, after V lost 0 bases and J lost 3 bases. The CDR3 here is CASSQDKLAGGINYEQYF. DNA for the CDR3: TGCGCCAGCAGCCAAGATAAACTAGCGGGAGGGATAAACTACGAGCAGTACTTC.

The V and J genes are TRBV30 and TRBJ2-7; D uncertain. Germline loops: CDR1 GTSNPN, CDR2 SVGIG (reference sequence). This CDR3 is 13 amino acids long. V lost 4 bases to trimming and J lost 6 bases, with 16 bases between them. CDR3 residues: CAWNHGERSEQYF. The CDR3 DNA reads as TGTGCCTGGAATCATGGAGAACGGTCCGAGCAGTACTTC.

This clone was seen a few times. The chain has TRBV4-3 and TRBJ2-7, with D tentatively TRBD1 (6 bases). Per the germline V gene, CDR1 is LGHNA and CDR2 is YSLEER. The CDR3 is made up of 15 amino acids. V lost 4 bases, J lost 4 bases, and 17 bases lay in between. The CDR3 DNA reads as TGCGCCAGCAGCCGAGAGGCACAGGGTGGGTACGAGCAGTACTTC. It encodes CASSREAQGGYEQYF.

CDR3 sequence: CAWSVHGSQYEQYF. The CDR3 DNA reads TGTGCCTGGAGTGTACATGGCAGTCAGTACGAGCAGTACTTC. The chain combines TRBV30 with TRBJ2-7; no clear D gene. Per the germline V gene, CDR1 is GTSNPN and CDR2 is SVGIG (reference sequence). This CDR3 contains 14 residues. Between the trimmed V and J ends, which lost 0 bases and 4 bases, there was a span of 13 bases.

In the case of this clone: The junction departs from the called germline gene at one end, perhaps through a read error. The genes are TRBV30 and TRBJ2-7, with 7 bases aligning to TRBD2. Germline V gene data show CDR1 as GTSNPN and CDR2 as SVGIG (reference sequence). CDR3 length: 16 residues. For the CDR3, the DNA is TGTGCATGGAAGCGCGGGAGACTCCCTACGAGAAACGAGCAGTACTTC. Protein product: CAWKRGRLPTRNEQYF.

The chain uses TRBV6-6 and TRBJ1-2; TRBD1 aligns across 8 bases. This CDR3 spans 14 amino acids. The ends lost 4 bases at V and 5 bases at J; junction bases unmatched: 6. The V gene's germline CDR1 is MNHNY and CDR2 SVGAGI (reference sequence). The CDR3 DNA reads TGTGCCAGCAGTTTAGGACAGGGCGGGTATGGCTACACCTTC. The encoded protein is CASSLGQGGYGYTF.

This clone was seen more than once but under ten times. CDR3 bases: TGCGCCAGCAGCCGAGGGACAGGGAATAGCAATCAGCCCCAGCATTTT. The encoded protein is CASSRGTGNSNQPQHF. The chain joins TRBV4-1 to TRBJ1-5; TRBD1 matches at 9 bases. CDR3 size: 16 residues. After removal of 4 bases from V and 0 bases from J, the junction contained 4 bases not matched to a gene. Germline-derived CDR1 and CDR2 are MGHRA and YSYEKL.

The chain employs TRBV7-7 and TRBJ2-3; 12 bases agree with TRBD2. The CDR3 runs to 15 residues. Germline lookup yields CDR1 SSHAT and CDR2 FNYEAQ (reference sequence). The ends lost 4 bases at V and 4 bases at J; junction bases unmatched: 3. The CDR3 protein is CASSSGLAGSDTQYF. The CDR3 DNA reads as TGTGCCAGCAGCTCGGGACTAGCGGGTTCAGATACGCAGTATTTT.

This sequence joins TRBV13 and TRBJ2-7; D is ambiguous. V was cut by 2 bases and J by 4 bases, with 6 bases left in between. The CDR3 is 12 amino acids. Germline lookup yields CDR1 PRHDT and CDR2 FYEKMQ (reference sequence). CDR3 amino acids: CASSLSSYEQYF. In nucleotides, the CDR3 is TGTGCCAGCAGCTTATCTAGTTACGAGCAGTACTTC.

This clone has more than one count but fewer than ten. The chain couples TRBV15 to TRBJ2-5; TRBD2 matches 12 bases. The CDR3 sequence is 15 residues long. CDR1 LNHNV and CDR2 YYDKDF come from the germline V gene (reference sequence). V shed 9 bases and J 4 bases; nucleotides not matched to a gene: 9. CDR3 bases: TGTGCCACTGGTTCGGCTAGCGGGAGGGGAGAGACCCAGTACTTC. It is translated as CATGSASGRGETQYF.